A single sample gave rise to the 25 T cell receptor beta chains below, sequenced in a study of metastatic and nonmetastatic thyroid tumors. Using MiXCR, TCRdb re-called clones from the PCR reads. The table shows under 25,000 clones, with roughly a quarter occurring only once. Each patient came to thyroid surgery without any prior treatment (of any kind). The sequenced sample consisted of blood. The receptors derive from a female donor with papillary thyroid cancer or a benign thyroid nodule (not recorded which). Some clones in this sample may be carry-over from other donors' samples.

This clone was counted a few times. The V and J genes are TRBV24-1 and TRBJ1-2, with a tentative D call TRBD1 (6 bases). The germline V gene has CDR1 KGHDR and CDR2 SFDVKD. CDR3 length equals 12 residues. Trimming stripped 3 bases from V and 5 bases from J, with 6 bases between. CDR3: CATSDQGYGYTF. CDR3 bases: TGTGCCACCAGTGATCAGGGGTATGGCTACACCTTC.

This clone has a count of ten or more. The chain couples TRBV11-3 to TRBJ2-2, with D unresolved. V was trimmed by 6 bases and J by 5 bases, leaving 10 bases between them. The CDR3 has 13 residues. Germline V gives CDR1 SGHNT, CDR2 YENEEA. CDR3 sequence: CASRYTTTGELFF. For the CDR3, the DNA is TGTGCCAGCAGATACACAACGACCGGGGAGCTGTTTTTT.

V is TRBV6-1 and J is TRBJ2-1; D gene unclear. This CDR3 is built from 16 residues. V lost 7 bases to trimming and J lost 1 base, with 17 bases between them. Germline V CDR1 and CDR2: MNHNS, SASEGT. The CDR3 region is CASTRILSPSYNEQFF. The CDR3 DNA follows: TGTGCCAGCACTCGTATCCTGAGTCCTTCCTACAATGAGCAGTTCTTC.

The V gene is TRBV5-6, the J gene TRBJ2-7, with D hard to call. This CDR3 has 15 residues. The V end lost 3 bases, the J end lost 4 bases, and 17 bases lay between the germline ends. Germline CDR1 and CDR2: SGHDT and YYEEEE. The CDR3 DNA follows: TGTGCCAGCAGCTCGGCTGGTTCCGTCTGGTACGAGCAGTACTTC. As protein: CASSSAGSVWYEQYF. The variable domain in full, completed from reference TRBV5-6 and TRBJ2-7, reads DAGVTQSPTHLIKTRGQQVTLRCSPKSGHDTVSWYQQALGQGPQFIFQYYEEEERQRGNFPDRFSGHQFPNYSSELNVNALLLGDSALYLCASSSAGSVWYEQYFGPGTRLTVT.

This clone was recorded at least ten times. A clone one base away is much larger, so this may be a read error. The same CDR3 arises from other DNA sequences in this sample as well. The J gene is TRBJ2-2, the V gene TRBV19; D unclear. The CDR3 is 9 amino acids. CDR1 LNHDA and CDR2 SQIVND come from the germline V gene (reference sequence). In nucleotides, the CDR3 is TGTTATGGGACCGGGGAGCTGTTTTTT. Its protein product is CYGTGELFF.

J is TRBJ2-1 and V is TRBV11-2; 9 bases align to TRBD2. Germline CDR1 and CDR2: SGHAT and FQNNGV. The CDR3 extends over 18 amino acids. V shed 8 bases and J 0 bases; nucleotides not matched to a gene: 14. CDR3 in amino acids: CASRALSHSGSSYNEQFF. The CDR3 coding sequence is TGTGCCAGCCGAGCTTTATCCCATAGCGGGAGCTCCTACAATGAGCAGTTCTTC.

By share, this clone counts as medium-sized. The chain recombines TRBV27 with TRBJ1-5; 9 nucleotides match TRBD1. The trim removed 5 bases at V and 2 bases at J, leaving 7 bases unmatched. From germline, CDR1 is MNHEY and CDR2 SMNVEV (reference sequence). This CDR3 comprises 16 residues. This CDR3 is CASSPTRDRGNQPQHF. CDR3 nucleotide sequence: TGTGCCAGCAGTCCAACCCGGGACAGGGGCAATCAGCCCCAGCATTTT.

This clone was seen only a few times. The chain employs TRBV6-1 and TRBJ1-6, with 8 positions matching TRBD1. The CDR3 totals 15 residues. Germline V gene lookup returns CDR1 MNHNS and CDR2 SASEGT. Trimming removed 2 bases from V and 9 bases from J; junction bases left unmatched: 6. CDR3 amino acids: CASSESGTGGSPLHF. Written as DNA, the CDR3 is TGTGCCAGCAGTGAAAGTGGGACAGGTGGTTCACCCCTCCACTTT.

This clone was detected ten times or more. Other DNA sequences of this sample code for an identical CDR3. The CDR3: CASSLSTGTGRGAGANVLTF. The CDR3 DNA sequence: TGTGCCAGCAGTTTATCGACCGGGACAGGGAGAGGCGCTGGGGCCAACGTCCTGACTTTC. V and J are TRBV27 and TRBJ2-6; 9 bases map to TRBD1. The J segment lost 2 bases and the V segment lost 0 bases, leaving 11 bases of the junction unmatched. The CDR3 runs to 20 residues. CDR1 is MNHEY, CDR2 SMNVEV, per germline (reference sequence).

The chain links TRBV6-4 to TRBJ2-6; D ambiguous. Trimming took off 6 bases at V and 0 bases at J, with 12 bases between the two ends. The CDR3 has 16 residues. The germline gives CDR1 MRHNA, CDR2 SNTAGT. The DNA of the CDR3 is TGTGCCAGCAGCCTTGACACGATCTCTGGGGCCAACGTCCTGACTTTC. Amino acid sequence: CASSLDTISGANVLTF.

There are many counts of this clone. The J gene is TRBJ2-2, the V gene TRBV18, with D maybe TRBD1 (6 bases). From germline, CDR1 is KGHSH and CDR2 LQKENI. Trimming cost V 3 bases and J 4 bases, with 15 bases left between them. This CDR3 region has 16 residues. The CDR3 reads CASSPGAGVLTGELFF. In DNA, the CDR3 is TGTGCCAGCTCACCCGGCGCAGGGGTCCTCACCGGGGAGCTGTTTTTT. The whole variable domain, remainder taken from reference TRBV18 and TRBJ2-2, is NAGVMQNPRHLVRRRGQEARLRCSPMKGHSHVYWYRQLPEEGLKFMVYLQKENIIDESGMPKERFSAEFPKEGPSILRIQQVVRGDSAAYFCASSPGAGVLTGELFFGEGSRLTVL.

Only a few counts were recorded for this clone. V is TRBV7-2 and J is TRBJ2-7; a possible D gene is TRBD1 (6 bases). V gave up 4 bases and J gave up 5 bases, with 9 bases separating them. The CDR3 covers 12 residues. Germline V gene lookup returns CDR1 SGHTA and CDR2 FQGNSA. CDR3 region: CASSSQGNEQYF. CDR3 nucleotide sequence: TGTGCCAGCAGCTCACAGGGAAACGAGCAGTACTTC.

This clone is labeled medium-sized. The chain uses TRBV20-1 and TRBJ2-7; D is undetermined. This CDR3 contains 12 residues. CDR1 and CDR2 (germline): DFQATT, SNEGSKA (reference sequence). Trimming took off 4 bases at V and 0 bases at J, with 7 bases between the two ends. The CDR3: CSANGDSYEQYF. The DNA for the CDR3 is TGCAGTGCTAATGGCGACTCCTACGAGCAGTACTTC.

This chain connects TRBV13 to TRBJ2-6, with 9 nucleotides matching TRBD1. J lost 4 bases, V lost 5 bases, and 12 bases had no gene match. Looked up from germline, CDR1 is PRHDT and CDR2 is FYEKMQ (reference sequence). This CDR3 is built from 18 residues. This chain's CDR3 is CASSQSRDRVAGANVLTF. The CDR3 region has the DNA TGTGCCAGCAGCCAATCCCGGGACAGGGTAGCCGGGGCCAACGTCCTGACTTTC.

This clone was recorded a few times. The chain employs TRBV2 and TRBJ2-7, with no clear D. The germline gives CDR1 SNHLY, CDR2 FYNNEI. The CDR3 totals 13 residues. V lost 3 bases and J 2 bases, leaving 8 bases between the germline ends. This chain's CDR3 is CASSDGSTYEQYF. In DNA form, the CDR3 reads TGTGCCAGCAGTGACGGGTCAACCTACGAGCAGTACTTC.

This clone was seen only a few times. For the CDR3, the DNA is TGTGCCAGTAAGACTAAGAATGGGAACACTGAAGCTTTCTTT. It yields the protein CASKTKNGNTEAFF. The V gene is TRBV19, the J gene TRBJ1-1; D ambiguous. V dropped 7 bases and J dropped 1 base, with 13 bases sitting between them. The CDR3 covers 14 residues. Per germline, CDR1 LNHDA and CDR2 SQIVND (reference sequence).

This clone is medium-sized within its sample. The chain is built from TRBV19 and TRBJ1-1; 7 bases are a match to TRBD1. The ends lost 0 bases at V and 1 base at J; junction bases unmatched: 5. CDR1 is LNHDA, CDR2 SQIVND, per germline (reference sequence). The CDR3 spans 16 residues. In nucleotides, the CDR3 is TGTGCCAGTAGTATAGATCGTAAGGGGGCGAACACTGAAGCTTTCTTT. Translating gives CASSIDRKGANTEAFF.

The chain couples TRBV13 to TRBJ2-2; D perhaps matches TRBD2 (6 bases). The V gene's germline CDR1 is PRHDT and CDR2 FYEKMQ (reference sequence). The V end lost 5 bases, the J end lost 6 bases, and 34 bases lay between the germline ends. This CDR3 has 21 amino acids. The CDR3 loop is CASSEIPKHLSGTLPPGELFF. The CDR3 DNA sequence: TGTGCCAGCAGCGAGATCCCCAAACACCTTTCCGGGACTTTGCCTCCCGGGGAGCTGTTTTTT.

The chain links TRBV4-1 to TRBJ1-6, with D tentatively TRBD1 (6 bases). Germline CDR1 MGHRA, CDR2 YSYEKL. CDR3 length equals 18 residues. Trimming removed 0 bases from V and 7 bases from J, with 19 bases in between. CDR3 bases: TGCGCCAGCAGCCAAGATCGGGGGGGGCTGCGAGGAAATTCACCCCTCCACTTT. It codes for CASSQDRGGLRGNSPLHF.

This clone has a count of ten or more. The rearrangement links TRBV11-2 to TRBJ1-4; the D gene is possibly TRBD1 (6 bases). CDR3 length: 14 amino acids. Germline V gene lookup returns CDR1 SGHAT and CDR2 FQNNGV. V was cut by 5 bases and J by 2 bases, with 9 bases left in between. The CDR3 here is CASSQGTTNEKLFF. In nucleotides, the CDR3 is TGTGCCAGCAGCCAGGGGACTACTAATGAAAAACTGTTTTTT.

This clone is labeled as medium-sized (0.01 to 0.1%). V and J are TRBV11-2 and TRBJ1-4; TRBD1 aligns across 8 bases. Looked up from germline, CDR1 is SGHAT and CDR2 is FQNNGV. CDR3 size: 16 residues. Trimming at V came to 4 bases and at J to 1 base, leaving 5 bases not matched to a gene. The CDR3 DNA sequence: TGTGCCAGCAGCTCCGCAGGGGGCGTAACTAATGAAAAACTGTTTTTT. Its translation is CASSSAGGVTNEKLFF. The variable domain in full, completed from reference TRBV11-2 and TRBJ1-4, reads EAGVAQSPRYKIIEKRQSVAFWCNPISGHATLYWYQQILGQGPKLLIQFQNNGVVDDSQLPKDRFSAERLKGVDSTLKIQPAKLEDSAVYLCASSSAGGVTNEKLFFGSGTQLSVL.

There are many counts of this clone. The chain couples TRBV19 to TRBJ2-3; 9 bases fit TRBD2. Per germline, CDR1 LNHDA and CDR2 SQIVND (reference sequence). Losses at the gene ends were 9 bases for V and 2 bases for J; bases not matched to a gene: 9. The CDR3 has 15 amino acids. CDR3 loop: CASTGREGHTDTQYF. The CDR3 nucleotides are TGTGCCAGCACTGGGCGGGAGGGTCACACAGATACGCAGTATTTT.

Concerning this clone: A much more abundant neighbour one base away suggests this may be a read error. The same CDR3 can be traced to other DNA sequences in this sample. The chain recombines TRBV12-3 or TRBV12-4 with TRBJ2-7; 7 bases align to TRBD1. The junction had 7 bases not matched to a gene; V was cut back by 4 bases and J by 4 bases. The CDR3 runs 14 residues. CDR3 amino acids: CASSYRGREYEQYF. DNA of the CDR3: TGTGCCAGCAGTTACAGGGGACGAGAATACGAGCAGTACTTC.

This clone came up many times. With a much larger clone just one base away, this may be a read error. V usage is TRBV30 and J usage is TRBJ1-2; 8 positions agree with TRBD1. The CDR3 spans 13 residues. The germline V gene encodes CDR1 GTSNPN and CDR2 SVGIG (reference sequence). CDR3 loop: CAWSKQGAYGCTF. In nucleotides, the CDR3 is TGTGCCTGGAGTAAGCAGGGGGCCTATGGCTGCACCTTC.

The chain is built from TRBV28 and TRBJ1-1; D is undetermined. Germline CDR1 and CDR2: MDHEN and SYDVKM. V lost 8 bases and J 6 bases, leaving 10 bases between the germline ends. CDR3 length: 11 residues. In nucleotides, the CDR3 is TGTGCCAGCGGCTTTGTGCCTGAAGCTTTCTTT. The encoded protein is CASGFVPEAFF. The full variable domain, with the rest looked up from reference TRBV28 and TRBJ1-1, is DVKVTQSSRYLVKRTGEKVFLECVQDMDHENMFWYRQDPGLGLRLIYFSYDVKMKEKGDIPEGYSVSREKKERFSLILESASTNQTSMYLCASGFVPEAFFGQGTRLTVV.